The 30 T cell receptor beta chains below come from one sample, sequenced in a study of cytomegalovirus exposure and HLA in healthy donors. The data were produced by immunoSEQ multiplex PCR, yet TCRdb's version contains in-frame clones alone and is incomplete. The table shows 98,000 or so clones, with approximately 96% occurring only once. Sample: PBMCs. The receptors here all came from a woman under 30 in good health and CMV-seronegative.

The J gene is TRBJ2-5, the V gene TRBV6-1; 9 positions match TRBD1. The J segment lost 2 bases and the V segment lost 10 bases, leaving 5 bases of the junction unmatched. The CDR3 spans 13 residues. Looked up from germline, CDR1 is MNHNS and CDR2 is SASEGT. The CDR3 loop is CATQTGGQETQYF. CDR3 sequence (DNA): TGTGCCACTCAGACAGGGGGGCAAGAGACCCAGTACTTC.

Concerning this clone: Other DNA sequences from this sample encode an identical CDR3 as well. The rearrangement links TRBV2 to TRBJ2-3; 8 bases agree with TRBD1. The ends lost 6 bases at V and 2 bases at J; junction bases unmatched: 7. CDR3 length equals 15 residues. Germline V CDR1 and CDR2: SNHLY, FYNNEI. The CDR3 DNA follows: TGTGCCAGCAGCGGACAGGGCCTGTCCACAGATACGCAGTATTTT. It translates to CASSGQGLSTDTQYF.

The chain recombines TRBV7-8 with TRBJ1-1; D possibly corresponds to TRBD1 (5 bases). V gave up 4 bases and J gave up 1 base, with 7 bases separating them. The germline CDR1 and CDR2 sequences are SGHVS and FQNEAQ. The length of the CDR3 is 13 residues. The CDR3 nucleotides are TGTGCCAGCAGCTCCGACAGGAACACTGAAGCTTTCTTT. Its translation: CASSSDRNTEAFF.

The V gene is TRBV21-1, the J gene TRBJ1-1; the table's D call of TRBD1 was not tested on the DNA. TRBV21-1 represents a pseudogene. CDR3 length: 16 residues. CDR3 in amino acids: CASSKLLGTGPLQAFF. For the CDR3, the DNA is TGTGCCAGCAGCAAATTATTGGGGACAGGCCCTCTTCAAGCTTTCTTT.

The chain carries TRBV7-2 and TRBJ2-6, with TRBD1 identical over 7 bases. This CDR3 has 17 amino acids. Trimming removed 4 bases from V and 0 bases from J; junction bases left unmatched: 6. Germline lookup yields CDR1 SGHTA and CDR2 FQGNSA. The CDR3 is CASSWPGQSSGANVLTF. CDR3 bases: TGTGCCAGCAGCTGGCCGGGACAGAGCTCTGGGGCCAACGTCCTGACTTTC. The variable domain in full, completed from reference TRBV7-2 and TRBJ2-6, reads GAGVSQSPSNKVTEKGKDVELRCDPISGHTALYWYRQSLGQGLEFLIYFQGNSAPDKSGLPSDRFSAERTGGSVSTLTIQRTQQEDSAVYLCASSWPGQSSGANVLTFGAGSRLTVL.

The chain combines TRBV13 with TRBJ2-3, with 13 bases lining up with TRBD2. The CDR3 is 18 amino acids. V trimming: 3 bases; J trimming: 1 base; junction bases outside the gene matches: 7. Germline V gene lookup returns CDR1 PRHDT and CDR2 FYEKMQ (reference sequence). The CDR3 sequence: CASSLEFGLAGGTDTQYF. The CDR3 DNA sequence: TGTGCCAGCAGCTTGGAGTTCGGACTAGCGGGGGGCACAGATACGCAGTATTTT.

The genes are TRBV5-6 and TRBJ2-1, with 9 bases fitting TRBD2. This CDR3 comprises 16 residues. Trimming cost V 0 bases and J 4 bases; bases outside gene matches: 5. Germline values: CDR1 SGHDT, CDR2 YYEEEE. CDR3 residues: CASSLALAGEYNEQFF. For the CDR3, the DNA is TGTGCCAGCAGCTTGGCCTTAGCGGGGGAGTACAATGAGCAGTTCTTC.

This chain links TRBV6-5 with TRBJ2-3, with unresolved D. The V end lost 2 bases, the J end lost 4 bases, and 16 bases lay between the germline ends. This CDR3 contains 16 residues. Germline V gene lookup returns CDR1 MNHEY and CDR2 SVGAGI. In nucleotides, the CDR3 is TGTGCCAGCAGTTACCAACCGCTGGCGGAATCAGATACGCAGTATTTT. Protein sequence: CASSYQPLAESDTQYF.

The J gene is TRBJ1-1, the V gene TRBV5-1; D call uncertain. This CDR3 is built from 14 residues. V shed 4 bases and J shed 2 bases, with 12 bases lying between them. CDR1 is SGHRS and CDR2 is YFSETQ in the germline V gene. Here the CDR3 reads CASSQVAGNTEAFF. For the CDR3, the DNA is TGCGCCAGCAGCCAGGTGGCGGGAAACACTGAAGCTTTCTTT.

The V gene is TRBV5-1, the J gene TRBJ2-7, with D possibly TRBD2 on 6 matching bases. The V and J ends lost 4 bases and 2 bases respectively, with 13 bases between them. Germline V gives CDR1 SGHRS, CDR2 YFSETQ. CDR3 length: 14 amino acids. CDR3 in DNA: TGCGCCAGCAGCCAAGGGACTTTCCCCTACGAGCAGTACTTC. Translation: CASSQGTFPYEQYF. The variable domain in full, completed from reference TRBV5-1 and TRBJ2-7, reads KAGVTQTPRYLIKTRGQQVTLSCSPISGHRSVSWYQQTPGQGLQFLFEYFSETQRNKGNFPGRFSGRQFSNSRSEMNVSTLELGDSALYLCASSQGTFPYEQYFGPGTRLTVT.

The V gene is TRBV11-1, the J gene TRBJ2-6; 8 nucleotides align to TRBD1. J lost 0 bases, V lost 5 bases, and 6 bases had no gene match. From germline, CDR1 is SGHAT and CDR2 FQDESV (reference sequence). The CDR3 length is 17 residues. In DNA form, the CDR3 reads TGTGCCAGCAGCCGGGGACAGGTCAGCTCTGGGGCCAACGTCCTGACTTTC. Amino acid sequence: CASSRGQVSSGANVLTF.

This chain links TRBV5-6 with TRBJ1-3; D is uncertain. The CDR3 spans 16 residues. The germline V gene encodes CDR1 SGHDT and CDR2 YYEEEE. V was clipped by 1 base and J by 0 bases, with 11 bases between them. The CDR3 protein is CASSLLAASSGNTIYF. DNA of the CDR3: TGTGCCAGCAGCTTGCTAGCAGCATCCTCTGGAAACACCATATATTTT.

In this sample, this clone turned up once. The V and J genes are TRBV21-1 and TRBJ2-1; TRBD1, as called in the table, went unchecked against the DNA. TRBV21-1 is recorded as a pseudogene. This CDR3 has 15 amino acids. The DNA for the CDR3 is TGTGCCAGCAGCAACCGGGACAGGGGTATCAATGAGCAGTTCTTC. It specifies CASSNRDRGINEQFF.

The chain uses TRBV27 and TRBJ1-3, with 9 positions matching TRBD1. The CDR3 length is 15 residues. Germline CDR1 is MNHEY and CDR2 is SMNVEV (reference sequence). Trimming cost V 3 bases and J 7 bases; bases outside gene matches: 7. The CDR3 here is CASSLAGTGLNTIYF. CDR3 DNA: TGTGCCAGCAGTTTGGCCGGGACAGGGTTGAACACCATATATTTT.

The CDR3 DNA follows: TGTGCCAGCAGCTTGGACGTAGCGGGTTCGGGCACAGATACGCAGTATTTT. This sequence encodes CASSLDVAGSGTDTQYF. The V call is TRBV7-6, the J call TRBJ2-3; 7 positions agree with TRBD2. This CDR3 has 17 amino acids. Per germline, CDR1 SGHVS and CDR2 FNYEAQ. The J segment lost 1 base and the V segment lost 3 bases, leaving 10 bases of the junction unmatched.

This sequence joins TRBV2 and TRBJ2-2; the D gene is possibly TRBD2 (5 bases). Trimming cost V 6 bases and J 5 bases, with 10 bases left between them. The CDR3 loop spans 13 amino acids. The germline V gene encodes CDR1 SNHLY and CDR2 FYNNEI. In nucleotides, the CDR3 is TGTGCCAGCAGGTGGGAGCCGACCGGGGAGCTGTTTTTT. Encoded protein: CASRWEPTGELFF.

The chain carries TRBV11-1 and TRBJ2-7; a possible D gene is TRBD1 (5 bases). This CDR3 spans 13 amino acids. Germline V gene sequence: CDR1 SGHAT, CDR2 FQDESV (reference sequence). Trimming shortened V by 6 bases and J by 3 bases, and 12 bases separated the two germline ends. The CDR3 sequence: CASSRQWNYEQYF. The CDR3 coding sequence is TGTGCCAGCAGTCGACAGTGGAACTACGAGCAGTACTTC.

V usage is TRBV11-2 and J usage is TRBJ2-7, with a possible D match to TRBD2 (6 bases). The CDR3 covers 14 residues. Germline V lookup: CDR1 SGHAT, CDR2 FQNNGV. The V end lost 3 bases, the J end lost 5 bases, and 14 bases lay between the germline ends. CDR3: CASSFGGLANEQYF. CDR3 DNA: TGTGCCAGCAGCTTCGGAGGGCTAGCCAACGAGCAGTACTTC. The full variable domain, its missing parts supplied by reference TRBV11-2 and TRBJ2-7, is EAGVAQSPRYKIIEKRQSVAFWCNPISGHATLYWYQQILGQGPKLLIQFQNNGVVDDSQLPKDRFSAERLKGVDSTLKIQPAKLEDSAVYLCASSFGGLANEQYFGPGTRLTVT.

The chain couples TRBV28 to TRBJ2-7; maybe TRBD2 (7 bases). The germline gives CDR1 MDHEN, CDR2 SYDVKM. Trimming shortened V by 2 bases and J by 0 bases, and 20 bases separated the two germline ends. The CDR3 runs to 18 residues. CDR3 in DNA: TGTGCCAGCAGTTTAGGGATCCGCGCGGGGGCATACTCCTACGAGCAGTACTTC. Translation gives CASSLGIRAGAYSYEQYF.

V gene TRBV18 combines with J gene TRBJ2-1, with TRBD1 matching 9 bases. V lost 2 bases and J lost 0; bases outside the gene matches: 2. Germline V gives CDR1 KGHSH, CDR2 LQKENI. This CDR3 spans 16 amino acids. CDR3 amino acids: CASSPTGQGSYNEQFF. The DNA of the CDR3 is TGTGCCAGCTCACCAACGGGACAGGGCTCCTACAATGAGCAGTTCTTC.

The chain recombines TRBV7-9 with TRBJ1-1; D possibly corresponds to TRBD1 (5 bases). The CDR3 covers 15 residues. CDR1 SEHNR and CDR2 FQNEAQ come from the germline V gene (reference sequence). With 2 bases removed from V and 5 bases from J, the gap between germline ends came to 15 bases. CDR3 amino acids: CASSLWQGQETEAFF. In DNA form, the CDR3 reads TGTGCCAGCAGCTTATGGCAGGGCCAGGAGACTGAAGCTTTCTTT.

The chain employs TRBV28 and TRBJ1-1; TRBD1 might be the D (6 bases). V gave up 2 bases and J gave up 3 bases, with 10 bases separating them. The CDR3 runs to 14 residues. Germline V gives CDR1 MDHEN, CDR2 SYDVKM. The CDR3 DNA is TGTGCCAGCAGTTTACGGGGGGGCTACACTGAAGCTTTCTTT. This translates into CASSLRGGYTEAFF.

The chain joins TRBV6-5 to TRBJ2-5; 8 bases align to TRBD2. The germline CDR1 and CDR2 sequences are MNHEY and SVGAGI. There are 16 residues in the CDR3. J was trimmed by 5 bases and V by 0 bases; bases with no gene match: 8. The CDR3 DNA reads TGTGCCAGCAGTTACTCCTCCCGGGGGGGCCGGGAGACCCAGTACTTC. Translating gives CASSYSSRGGRETQYF.

This clone was seen just once. V is TRBV4-2 and J is TRBJ1-1; TRBD1 might be the D (6 bases). CDR3 length: 19 residues. In germline, CDR1 is LGHNA, CDR2 YNFKEQ. The V end lost 0 bases, the J end lost 4 bases, and 24 bases lay between the germline ends. Written as DNA, the CDR3 is TGTGCCAGCAGCCAAGATCGAGGCCCGCTGCAGGGGATGGTCACTGAAGCTTTCTTT. As protein: CASSQDRGPLQGMVTEAFF.

The chain recombines TRBV30 with TRBJ2-1, with TRBD2 identical over 8 bases. The germline CDR1 and CDR2 sequences are GTSNPN and SVGIG (reference sequence). Trimming removed 5 bases from V and 7 bases from J; junction bases left unmatched: 10. The CDR3 is made up of 14 amino acids. DNA of the CDR3: TGTGCCTGGTCGGGACTAGGGAGGGTGAATGAGCAGTTCTTC. Its protein product is CAWSGLGRVNEQFF. The full variable domain, with the rest looked up from reference TRBV30 and TRBJ2-1, is SQTIHQWPATLVQPVGSPLSLECTVEGTSNPNLYWYRQAAGRGLQLLFYSVGIGQISSEVPQNLSASRPQDRQFILSSKKLLLSDSGFYLCAWSGLGRVNEQFFGPGTRLTVL.

This clone was recorded once. V is TRBV4-1 and J is TRBJ1-1; 9 bases match TRBD1. The V and J ends lost 4 bases and 5 bases, in that order; junction bases with no gene match: 2. CDR1 and CDR2 (germline): MGHRA, YSYEKL. The CDR3 runs to 13 residues. CDR3 coding DNA: TGCGCCAGCAGCCTGGGACAGGGAACTGAAGCTTTCTTT. Protein: CASSLGQGTEAFF.

CDR3 residues: CASSLDDFTDTQYF. The DNA for the CDR3 is TGCGCCAGCAGCTTGGATGACTTCACAGATACGCAGTATTTT. This chain connects TRBV5-1 to TRBJ2-3; D remains ambiguous. The CDR3 length is 14 residues. Per the germline V gene, CDR1 is SGHRS and CDR2 is YFSETQ. V dropped 0 bases and J dropped 2 bases, with 7 bases sitting between them.

J is TRBJ2-1 and V is TRBV2; TRBD1 aligns across 7 bases. The CDR3 covers 15 residues. From germline, CDR1 is SNHLY and CDR2 FYNNEI. The V gene end was trimmed by 7 bases and the J gene end by 4 bases; junction bases not matched to a gene: 10. This CDR3 reads CASIARTGSYNEQFF. The CDR3 region has the DNA TGTGCCAGCATCGCCAGGACAGGCAGTTACAATGAGCAGTTCTTC.

The chain recombines TRBV7-8 with TRBJ1-1; possible D gene TRBD1, 6 bases. The germline gives CDR1 SGHVS, CDR2 FQNEAQ. The CDR3 extends over 15 amino acids. V was shortened by 5 bases and J by 6 bases, with 19 bases between the two germline ends. The CDR3 sequence: CASSRTSGQTAEAFF. The CDR3 region has the DNA TGTGCCAGCAGCCGCACCTCGGGACAAACTGCTGAAGCTTTCTTT. Variable domain in full (rest from reference TRBV7-8 and TRBJ1-1): GAGVSQSPRYKVAKRGQDVALRCDPISGHVSLFWYQQALGQGPEFLTYFQNEAQLDKSGLPSDRFFAERPEGSVSTLKIQRTQQEDSAVYLCASSRTSGQTAEAFFGQGTRLTVV.

The V gene is TRBV7-9, the J gene TRBJ1-2; the D gene is possibly TRBD1 (5 bases). The CDR3 loop spans 13 amino acids. V dropped 2 bases and J dropped 4 bases, with 8 bases sitting between them. Germline CDR1 reads SEHNR; CDR2 reads FQNEAQ (reference sequence). The CDR3 is CASSLQGGYGYTF. For the CDR3, the DNA is TGTGCCAGCAGCTTACAGGGAGGCTATGGCTACACCTTC.